This T cell receptor (beta chain) was documented in a study of T cells in Graves' hyperthyroidism and ophthalmopathy. In this sample, this clonotype turned up many times. What it binds is not known. PBMCs were sourced from more than 9 ml fresh peripheral blood. Study-level points and caveats: Prediction of ophthalmopathy progression came a median around 6.1 months pre-onset. Most thyroid clonotypes that were expanded above 0.001 also turned up in blood.

TCR beta CDR3 region amplification was performed from RNA transcripts. The TCR CDR3 first-round RT-PCR relied on the HTBI primer set. TCRdb re-called the multiplex PCR reads with MiXCR, one entry per CDR3 protein. The data hold about 690,000 distinct CDR3 sequences, with approximately 15% observed a single time. Material: blood. The sequence derives from a man between 50 and 59 years old with Graves' hyperthyroidism.

For the CDR3, the DNA is TGTGCCATCAGTGAGCCGACAGTGACGCAAACTAATGAAAAACTGTTTTTT. As protein: CAISEPTVTQTNEKLFF. The chain couples TRBV10-3 to TRBJ1-4; a possible D gene is TRBD1 (5 bases). With 2 bases removed from V and 1 base from J, the gap between germline ends came to 14 bases. Per germline, CDR1 ENHRY and CDR2 SYGVKD. The CDR3 consists of 17 residues.